In its sample, the clone carrying this T cell receptor (beta chain) was seen many times. This sample is part of a study of spatial heterogeneity in lung cancer. On the study more broadly: Averaged across combinations, each unique TCR and UMI pairing appeared more than ten times in raw reads, which were uncorrected.

Time point meaning: blood at routine non-recurrence follow-up after resection. Unsorted tumor, nontumor lung tissue or cryopreserved PBMC supplied the whole RNA. The ends lost 0 bases at V and 0 bases at J; junction bases unmatched: 4. This CDR3 has 16 residues. Germline V lookup: CDR1 LGHNA, CDR2 YNFKEQ. Each TCR cDNA molecule carried a unique molecular identifier. Via MiXCR, TCRdb re-called the 5' RACE reads, giving one row per CDR3 protein. The repertoire holds about 36,000 distinct CDR3 sequences, with over 6.5% as singletons. This TCR was sampled from a male donor with early-stage non-small cell lung cancer. The chain combines TRBV4-2 with TRBJ1-1; 7 nucleotides line up with TRBD1. The specimen comprised PBMCs, sampled at follow-up. CDR3 residues: CASSQDGTAMNTEAFF. DNA of the CDR3: TGTGCCAGCAGCCAAGATGGGACAGCGATGAACACTGAAGCTTTCTTT.